The 22 T cell receptor beta chains reported below all come from one sample, sequenced in a study of blood T cell repertoires in COVID-19. Produced via immunoSEQ multiplex PCR; TCRdb's table is partial and in-frame only. The sample gives hundreds of thousands of clones, around nine tenths of which show up once; approximately 2.9% is in the top ten. The specimen sequenced was peripheral blood. The source of these receptors is a human donor in a cohort sampled during active COVID-19.

This chain uses TRBV20-1 with TRBJ1-2; no definite D call. This CDR3 region has 11 residues. The V end was cut by 7 bases, the J end by 7 bases, with 13 bases between. The V gene's germline CDR1 is DFQATT and CDR2 SNEGSKA (reference sequence). CDR3 sequence (DNA): TGCAGTGGGGAATTGGGAGCTGGCTACACCTTC. Its protein product is CSGELGAGYTF.

The chain links TRBV6-5 to TRBJ2-7; 12 positions match TRBD1. V trimming: 8 bases; J trimming: 7 bases; junction bases outside the gene matches: 9. Per germline, CDR1 MNHEY and CDR2 SVGAGI. The CDR3 is made up of 14 amino acids. The CDR3 loop is CASFQGQGAREQYF. Written as DNA, the CDR3 is TGTGCCAGCTTTCAGGGACAGGGGGCACGGGAGCAGTACTTC.

V is TRBV6-5 and J is TRBJ2-2, with 7 nucleotides matching TRBD1. CDR1 and CDR2 from the germline V gene are MNHEY and SVGAGI. This CDR3 is built from 13 residues. After removal of 3 bases from V and 6 bases from J, the junction contained 1 base not matched to a gene. This chain's CDR3 is CASSYQGAGELFF. The CDR3 nucleotides read TGTGCCAGCAGTTATCAGGGGGCCGGGGAGCTGTTTTTT.

The V call is TRBV28, the J call TRBJ1-4, with D possibly being TRBD1 (5 bases). In germline, CDR1 is MDHEN, CDR2 SYDVKM. This CDR3 has 14 residues. The V end was cut by 6 bases, the J end by 0 bases, with 8 bases between. The CDR3 loop reads CASRRGATNEKLFF. The CDR3 region has the DNA TGTGCCAGCAGAAGGGGTGCAACTAATGAAAAACTGTTTTTT.

The chain combines TRBV19 with TRBJ1-5; 10 bases are shared with TRBD1. Germline-derived CDR1 and CDR2 are LNHDA and SQIVND (reference sequence). Trimming removed 7 bases from V and 2 bases from J; junction bases left unmatched: 5. The CDR3 sequence is 15 residues long. CDR3 residues: CASKGQGFGNQPQHF. In DNA form, the CDR3 reads TGTGCCAGTAAGGGACAGGGGTTTGGCAATCAGCCCCAGCATTTT.

The V call is TRBV14, the J call TRBJ1-4; unclear D gene. Trimming removed 5 bases at V and 2 bases at J, with 15 bases between. The CDR3 sequence is 16 residues long. Per the germline V gene, CDR1 is SGHDN and CDR2 is FVKESK. CDR3 nucleotide sequence: TGTGCCAGCAGCGCCCCGGGTTCAGTCACTAATGAAAAACTGTTTTTT. This codes for CASSAPGSVTNEKLFF.

The rearrangement joins TRBV11-2 to TRBJ2-7, with a possible D match to TRBD2 (6 bases). The germline gives CDR1 SGHAT, CDR2 FQNNGV. CDR3 size: 14 residues. The ends were cut back, 5 bases at V and 2 bases at J, with 13 bases in the middle. CDR3 in amino acids: CASSRESGPYEQYF. CDR3 nucleotide sequence: TGTGCCAGCAGCCGGGAGAGCGGACCCTACGAGCAGTACTTC.

Remarks on this clone: A junction boundary mismatches the germline segment, possibly from a read error. This chain links TRBV7-9 with TRBJ1-3; 8 bases fit TRBD1. Germline values: CDR1 SEHNR, CDR2 FQNEAQ (reference sequence). CDR3 length equals 12 residues. DNA of the CDR3: TGTGCCAGCAGCACGATAGACAGGGACAGGCATTTT. Translated, it gives CASSTIDRDRHF.

This chain uses TRBV12-3 or TRBV12-4 with TRBJ2-4; D perhaps matches TRBD2 (5 bases). Trimming removed 7 bases at V and 7 bases at J, with 8 bases between. The CDR3 consists of 11 residues. The CDR3 loop reads CASTGGNIQYF. Written as DNA, the CDR3 is TGTGCCAGCACCGGCGGGAACATTCAGTACTTC.

This clone was recorded a few times. The rearrangement links TRBV5-6 to TRBJ1-6; 8 positions match TRBD1. Germline V CDR1 and CDR2: SGHDT, YYEEEE. Trimming took 2 bases from V and 9 from J; bases not matched to a gene: 10. The CDR3 is 16 amino acids. DNA of the CDR3: TGTGCCAGCAGCTTTACCCAGGGGGCGCTGGGTTCACCCCTCCACTTT. It specifies CASSFTQGALGSPLHF.

The chain recombines TRBV1 with TRBJ2-3; the table's D gene call, TRBD2, was not cross checked with the DNA. TRBV1 constitutes a pseudogene. This CDR3 is built from 15 residues. This CDR3 reads CTSSQEAAGADTQYF. The CDR3 DNA reads TGCACCAGCAGCCAAGAGGCAGCGGGGGCGGATACGCAGTATTTT.

The V call is TRBV5-4, the J call TRBJ1-2, with 8 bases fitting TRBD1. The germline V gene encodes CDR1 SGHNT and CDR2 YYREEE (reference sequence). Trimming removed 3 bases from V and 7 bases from J; junction bases left unmatched: 11. The CDR3 is 15 amino acids. The CDR3: CASSSPRQGRGGYTF. DNA for the CDR3: TGTGCCAGCAGCTCGCCGCGACAGGGGCGCGGTGGCTACACCTTC. Supplemented by reference TRBV5-4 and TRBJ1-2, the full variable domain reads ETGVTQSPTHLIKTRGQQVTLRCSSQSGHNTVSWYQQALGQGPQFIFQYYREEENGRGNFPPRFSGLQFPNYSSELNVNALELDDSALYLCASSSPRQGRGGYTFGSGTRLTVV.

This clone has only one observation. V usage is TRBV2 and J usage is TRBJ2-1, with D possibly matching TRBD2 (6 bases). The V and J ends lost 2 bases and 8 bases respectively, with 16 bases between them. Germline V gene data show CDR1 as SNHLY and CDR2 as FYNNEI. This CDR3 comprises 15 residues. Here the CDR3 reads CASSEFAGMGDEQFF. CDR3 nucleotide sequence: TGTGCCAGCAGTGAATTTGCGGGAATGGGGGATGAGCAGTTCTTC.

V is TRBV6-5 and J is TRBJ1-2, with D unclear. The V end lost 6 bases, the J end lost 8 bases, and 10 bases lay between the germline ends. The CDR3 length is 11 residues. Germline CDR1 and CDR2: MNHEY and SVGAGI. The CDR3 bases are TGTGCCAGCAGCTCCGGTTGGGGCTACACCTTC. Translation gives CASSSGWGYTF.

Turning to this clone: The junction differs from germline at one of its ends, possibly a read error. The V call is TRBV20-1, the J call TRBJ2-7; weak D call: TRBD1 (5 bases). In germline, CDR1 is DFQATT, CDR2 SNEGSKA (reference sequence). CDR3 length: 11 amino acids. CDR3 nucleotide sequence: TGCAGTGCCGCCGATCGACAGCTGAATAGCTTC. Protein sequence: CSAADRQLNSF.

The chain is built from TRBV28 and TRBJ1-5; possibly TRBD1 for D (5 bases). The germline CDR1 and CDR2 sequences are MDHEN and SYDVKM. Trimming stripped 1 base from V and 9 bases from J, with 10 bases between. The CDR3 has 13 amino acids. The CDR3, as DNA: TGTGCCAGCAGTTTATCGGGGGGATGGCCCCAGCATTTT. As protein: CASSLSGGWPQHF.

The CDR3 DNA follows: TGTGCCAGCAGCCCTTCGAGGGGACAGGTAGATTATAGGAGCTCCTATAATTCACCCCTCCACTTT. Translated, it gives CASSPSRGQVDYRSSYNSPLHF. The chain joins TRBV7-3 to TRBJ1-6; 8 positions agree with TRBD1. CDR1 is SGHTA and CDR2 is FQGTGA in the germline V gene. J lost 0 bases, V lost 5 bases, and 21 bases had no gene match. CDR3 size: 22 residues.

This clone was observed at least ten times. The rearrangement joins TRBV18 to TRBJ1-4, with 10 bases aligning to TRBD1. The germline CDR1 and CDR2 sequences are KGHSH and LQKENI. The junction had 6 bases not matched to a gene; V was cut back by 6 bases and J by 8 bases. The CDR3 has 14 residues. The CDR3 loop reads CASSGTGVQEKLFF. For the CDR3, the DNA is TGTGCCAGCTCTGGGACAGGGGTACAGGAAAAACTGTTTTTT. Full variable domain (rest looked up from reference TRBV18 and TRBJ1-4): NAGVMQNPRHLVRRRGQEARLRCSPMKGHSHVYWYRQLPEEGLKFMVYLQKENIIDESGMPKERFSAEFPKEGPSILRIQQVVRGDSAAYFCASSGTGVQEKLFFGSGTQLSVL.

The chain is built from TRBV2 and TRBJ1-1; possible D gene TRBD1, 6 bases. The germline CDR1 and CDR2 sequences are SNHLY and FYNNEI. V was shortened by 3 bases and J by 1 base, with 12 bases between the two germline ends. This CDR3 region has 15 residues. Here the CDR3 DNA reads TGTGCCAGCAGTGACCAGGGGTGGGGGAACACTGAAGCTTTCTTT. Its translation: CASSDQGWGNTEAFF.

For this clone: Other DNA sequences in this sample translate to the same CDR3. The rearrangement joins TRBV5-1 to TRBJ1-4; 7 nucleotides agree with TRBD1. The CDR3 is made up of 15 amino acids. V was pared by 1 base and J by 4 bases, with 4 bases of the junction left unmatched. The germline V gene has CDR1 SGHRS and CDR2 YFSETQ. The CDR3 is CASSLSQGDNEKLFF. DNA for the CDR3: TGCGCCAGCAGCTTGTCCCAGGGGGATAATGAAAAACTGTTTTTT.

Details on this clone: This specimen includes other DNA sequences encoding the same CDR3. The chain employs TRBV7-2 and TRBJ2-1, with D possibly being TRBD1 (6 bases). V lost 3 bases and J lost 0, with 12 bases in between. CDR3 length: 16 residues. Germline CDR1 reads SGHTA; CDR2 reads FQGNSA. The CDR3: CASSLDRESSYNEQFF. DNA for the CDR3: TGTGCCAGCAGCTTGGACAGAGAGAGCTCCTACAATGAGCAGTTCTTC.

This chain links TRBV15 with TRBJ2-7; 8 bases are a match to TRBD2. J lost 3 bases, V lost 9 bases, and 10 bases had no gene match. The CDR3 loop spans 14 amino acids. CDR1 is LNHNV and CDR2 is YYDKDF in the germline V gene (reference sequence). CDR3 sequence reads: CATSRGGAFYEQYF. DNA of the CDR3: TGTGCCACGAGCCGGGGGGGAGCTTTCTACGAGCAGTACTTC. Based on the CDR3 plus reference TRBV15 and TRBJ2-7, the full variable domain is DAMVIQNPRYQVTQFGKPVTLSCSQTLNHNVMYWYQQKSSQAPKLLFHYYDKDFNNEADTPDNFQSRRPNTSFCFLDIRSPGLGDTAMYLCATSRGGAFYEQYFGPGTRLTVT.